The 5 T cell receptor beta chains below all came from one sample that was sequenced in a study of blood T cell repertoires in COVID-19. Profiling relied on immunoSEQ multiplex PCR, and the TCRdb table lists in-frame clones only, not all of them. The sample has 360,000 or so clones, approximately 89% seen once. The sample consisted of peripheral blood. Receptor source: a woman aged 55-69 years with COVID-19, enrolled during active disease.

The chain uses TRBV5-4 and TRBJ2-3; 8 bases map to TRBD1. Germline trimming cut 4 bases from V and 2 bases from J; bases unmatched to any gene: 6. The CDR3 loop spans 15 amino acids. Germline-derived CDR1 and CDR2 are SGHNT and YYREEE (reference sequence). The CDR3 reads CASSLRQGHTDTQYF. CDR3 DNA sequence: TGTGCCAGCAGCCTCCGACAGGGGCACACAGATACGCAGTATTTT.

The chain joins TRBV5-1 to TRBJ2-7; D possibly corresponds to TRBD2 (5 bases). Germline CDR1 and CDR2: SGHRS and YFSETQ. Trimming pared 0 bases from V and 4 bases from J, leaving 11 bases between. The CDR3 spans 14 residues. The CDR3: CASSLGETKYEQYF. The CDR3 region has the DNA TGCGCCAGCAGCTTGGGGGAGACTAAATACGAGCAGTACTTC. Looking up the rest from reference TRBV5-1 and TRBJ2-7 gives the full variable domain: KAGVTQTPRYLIKTRGQQVTLSCSPISGHRSVSWYQQTPGQGLQFLFEYFSETQRNKGNFPGRFSGRQFSNSRSEMNVSTLELGDSALYLCASSLGETKYEQYFGPGTRLTVT.

The chain carries TRBV7-2 and TRBJ1-2; D gene ambiguous. The germline CDR1 and CDR2 sequences are SGHTA and FQGNSA. The ends were cut back, 0 bases at V and 7 bases at J, with 12 bases in the middle. The CDR3 covers 14 residues. Here the CDR3 reads CASSLALGAVGYTF. CDR3 nucleotides: TGTGCCAGCAGCTTAGCGCTGGGTGCGGTTGGCTACACCTTC. The whole variable domain, remainder taken from reference TRBV7-2 and TRBJ1-2, is GAGVSQSPSNKVTEKGKDVELRCDPISGHTALYWYRQSLGQGLEFLIYFQGNSAPDKSGLPSDRFSAERTGGSVSTLTIQRTQQEDSAVYLCASSLALGAVGYTFGSGTRLTVV.

The chain uses TRBV5-1 and TRBJ2-7; D not resolved. From germline, CDR1 is SGHRS and CDR2 YFSETQ. The CDR3 consists of 13 residues. V was cut by 1 base and J by 2 bases, with 7 bases left in between. The DNA for the CDR3 is TGCGCCAGCAGCTTGAGTCAGGCCTACGAGCAGTACTTC. Translation gives CASSLSQAYEQYF.

V usage is TRBV5-1 and J usage is TRBJ1-6, with 7 bases lining up with TRBD1. The germline gives CDR1 SGHRS, CDR2 YFSETQ. Trimming took 2 bases from V and 0 from J; bases not matched to a gene: 8. The CDR3 loop spans 18 amino acids. CDR3 nucleotide sequence: TGCGCCAGCAGCTTCGCGGGACAGAAAGGCTCCTATAATTCACCCCTCCACTTT. Protein product: CASSFAGQKGSYNSPLHF.